Given below is one T cell receptor beta chain in context. The data were obtained in a study of T cell responses to AZD1222 COVID-19 vaccine. Assay used: immunoSEQ multiplex PCR; TCRdb lists only in-frame clones, some missing. The sample comprises about 110,000 clones, about 85% of which are singletons, and around 3.3% rests with the top ten. Germline CDR1 and CDR2: SNHLY and FYNNEI. The CDR3 sequence is 17 residues long. The V and J ends lost 4 bases and 6 bases, in that order; junction bases with no gene match: 15. This sequence joins TRBV2 and TRBJ2-5; 9 nucleotides match TRBD2. Sample: peripheral blood, taken on day 0 of AZD1222 vaccination. This TCR was recovered from an adult in good health. As DNA, the CDR3 is TGTGCCAGCAGTGGAGGGACTAGCTACGGGGGGGTCAAGACCCAGTACTTC. Encoded protein: CASSGGTSYGGVKTQYF.